The clone carrying this T cell receptor beta chain was detected ten times or more. The target antigen is unknown. This entry comes from a study of T-cell reconstitution after alpha-beta-depleted transplantation in children. The study's findings and limits: Among T cells one year after transplant, newly produced cells accounted for most counts and diversity. Alpha-beta T cells present about two months after transplant were reported to originate from several hundred expanded graft clones.

Unique molecular identifiers were built into the TCRbeta library. TCRdb processed the PCR reads anew with MiXCR; each CDR3 protein has one entry. The profile shows roughly 790,000 distinct CDR3 sequences, less than 20% of them singletons. Between the trimmed V and J ends, which lost 5 bases and 7 bases, there was a span of 16 bases. The CDR3 is 14 residues long. From germline, CDR1 is SGHTA and CDR2 FQGTGA. The chain is built from TRBV7-3 and TRBJ2-3; D is unclear. This TCR was sampled from a male patient younger than 18 who had a stem cell transplant for acute lymphoblastic leukemia, so the T cells may come from the graft donor. Sample: PBMCs, mostly from graft donor cells, taken 360 days after TCRalphabeta/CD19-depleted stem cell transplant. For the CDR3, the DNA is TGTGCCAGCAGCCCCCTGGTAGGGTACAATACGCAGTATTTT. It translates to CASSPLVGYNTQYF.